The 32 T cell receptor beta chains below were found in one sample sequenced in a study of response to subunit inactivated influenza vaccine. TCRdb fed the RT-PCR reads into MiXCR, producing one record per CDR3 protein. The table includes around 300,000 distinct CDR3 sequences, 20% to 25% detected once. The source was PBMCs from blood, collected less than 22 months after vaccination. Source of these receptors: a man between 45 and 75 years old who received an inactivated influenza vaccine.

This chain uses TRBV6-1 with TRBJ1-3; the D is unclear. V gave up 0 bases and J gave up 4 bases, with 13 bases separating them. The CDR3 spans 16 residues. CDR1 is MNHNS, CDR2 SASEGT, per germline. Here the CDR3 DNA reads TGTGCCAGCAGTGAAGCGCTTCCGCTGCAGGGAAACACCATATATTTT. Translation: CASSEALPLQGNTIYF.

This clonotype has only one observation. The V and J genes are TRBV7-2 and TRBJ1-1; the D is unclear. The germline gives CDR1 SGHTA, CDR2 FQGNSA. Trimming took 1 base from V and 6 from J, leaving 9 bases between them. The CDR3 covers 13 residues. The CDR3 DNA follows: TGTGCCAGCAGCTTAGGCGACGGCGCTGAAGCTTTCTTT. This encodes CASSLGDGAEAFF.

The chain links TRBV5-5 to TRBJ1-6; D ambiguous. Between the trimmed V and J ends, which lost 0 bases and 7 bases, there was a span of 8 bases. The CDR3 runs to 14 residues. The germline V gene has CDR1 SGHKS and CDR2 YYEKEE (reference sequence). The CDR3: CASSLGRINSPLHF. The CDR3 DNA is TGTGCCAGCAGCTTGGGCCGGATCAATTCACCCCTCCACTTT.

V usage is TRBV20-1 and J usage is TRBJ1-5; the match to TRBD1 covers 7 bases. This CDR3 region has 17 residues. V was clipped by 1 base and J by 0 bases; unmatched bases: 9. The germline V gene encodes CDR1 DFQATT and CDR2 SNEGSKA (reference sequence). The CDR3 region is CSARGGQEGGSNQPQHF. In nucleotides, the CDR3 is TGCAGTGCTAGAGGAGGACAGGAAGGTGGTAGCAATCAGCCCCAGCATTTT.

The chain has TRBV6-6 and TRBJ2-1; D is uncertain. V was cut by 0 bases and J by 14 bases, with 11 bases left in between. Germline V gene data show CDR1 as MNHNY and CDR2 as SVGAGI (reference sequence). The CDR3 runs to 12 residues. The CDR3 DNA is TGTGCCAGCAGTTACTCTGGACCGTCGGAGTTCTTC. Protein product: CASSYSGPSEFF.

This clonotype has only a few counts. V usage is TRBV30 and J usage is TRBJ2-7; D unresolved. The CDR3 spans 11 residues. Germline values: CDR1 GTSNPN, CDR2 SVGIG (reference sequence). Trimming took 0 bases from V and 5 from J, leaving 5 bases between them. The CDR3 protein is CAWSVRNEQYF. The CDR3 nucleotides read TGTGCCTGGAGTGTACGGAACGAGCAGTACTTC.

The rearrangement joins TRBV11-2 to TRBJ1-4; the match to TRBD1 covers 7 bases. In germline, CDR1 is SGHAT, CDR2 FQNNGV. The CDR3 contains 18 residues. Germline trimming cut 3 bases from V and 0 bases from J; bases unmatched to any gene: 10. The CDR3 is CASSFLGTVPTTNEKLFF. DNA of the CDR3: TGTGCCAGCAGCTTTTTGGGGACAGTACCCACAACTAATGAAAAACTGTTTTTT. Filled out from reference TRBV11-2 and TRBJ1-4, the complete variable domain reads EAGVAQSPRYKIIEKRQSVAFWCNPISGHATLYWYQQILGQGPKLLIQFQNNGVVDDSQLPKDRFSAERLKGVDSTLKIQPAKLEDSAVYLCASSFLGTVPTTNEKLFFGSGTQLSVL.

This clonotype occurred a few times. The CDR3 loop reads CASNNAGGWRNGAFF. Written as DNA, the CDR3 is TGTGCCAGCAATAACGCAGGGGGCTGGAGAAATGGAGCTTTCTTT. The V and J genes are TRBV28 and TRBJ1-1, with 8 nucleotides matching TRBD1. The CDR3 has 15 residues. V gave up 7 bases and J gave up 10 bases; unmatched junction bases: 17. Germline loops: CDR1 MDHEN, CDR2 SYDVKM.

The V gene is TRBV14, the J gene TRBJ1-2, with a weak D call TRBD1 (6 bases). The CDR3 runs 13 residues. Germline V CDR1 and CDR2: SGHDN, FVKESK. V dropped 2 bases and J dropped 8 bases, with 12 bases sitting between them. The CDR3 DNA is TGTGCCAGCAGCCAACTCAGGGGAGACGGCTACACCTTC. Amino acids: CASSQLRGDGYTF.

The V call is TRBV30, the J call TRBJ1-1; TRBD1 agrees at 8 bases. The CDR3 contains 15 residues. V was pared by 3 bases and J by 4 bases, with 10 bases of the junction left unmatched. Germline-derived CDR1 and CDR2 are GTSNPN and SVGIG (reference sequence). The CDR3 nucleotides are TGTGCCTGGAGGGAACAGGGGGAGTATAGCACTGAAGCTTTCTTT. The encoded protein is CAWREQGEYSTEAFF. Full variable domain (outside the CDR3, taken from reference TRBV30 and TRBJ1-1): SQTIHQWPATLVQPVGSPLSLECTVEGTSNPNLYWYRQAAGRGLQLLFYSVGIGQISSEVPQNLSASRPQDRQFILSSKKLLLSDSGFYLCAWREQGEYSTEAFFGQGTRLTVV.

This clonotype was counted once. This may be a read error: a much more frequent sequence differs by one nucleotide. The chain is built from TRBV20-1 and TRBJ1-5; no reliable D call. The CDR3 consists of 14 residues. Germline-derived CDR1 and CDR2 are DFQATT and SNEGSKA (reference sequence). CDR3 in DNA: TGCAGTGCTAGAGTTTCTAGTAGCAATCAGCCCCAGCAATTT. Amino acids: CSARVSSSNQPQQF.

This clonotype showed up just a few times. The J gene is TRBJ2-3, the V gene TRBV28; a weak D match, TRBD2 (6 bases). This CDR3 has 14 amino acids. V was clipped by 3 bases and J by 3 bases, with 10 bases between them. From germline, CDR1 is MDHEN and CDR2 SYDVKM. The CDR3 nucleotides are TGTGCCAGCAGTTTCGGGCTAGCGACAGATACGCAGTATTTT. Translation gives CASSFGLATDTQYF. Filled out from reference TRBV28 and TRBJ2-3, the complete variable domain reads DVKVTQSSRYLVKRTGEKVFLECVQDMDHENMFWYRQDPGLGLRLIYFSYDVKMKEKGDIPEGYSVSREKKERFSLILESASTNQTSMYLCASSFGLATDTQYFGPGTRLTVL.

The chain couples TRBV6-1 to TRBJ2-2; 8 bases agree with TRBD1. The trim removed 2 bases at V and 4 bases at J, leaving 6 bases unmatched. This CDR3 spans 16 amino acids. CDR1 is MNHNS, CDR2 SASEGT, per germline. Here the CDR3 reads CASSELRGQFTGELFF. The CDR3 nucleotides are TGTGCCAGCAGTGAACTCAGGGGGCAGTTCACCGGGGAGCTGTTTTTT.

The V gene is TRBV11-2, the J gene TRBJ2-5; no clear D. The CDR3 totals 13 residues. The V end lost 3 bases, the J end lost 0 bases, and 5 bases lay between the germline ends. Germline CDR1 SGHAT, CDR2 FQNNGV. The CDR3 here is CASSFGYQETQYF. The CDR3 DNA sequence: TGTGCCAGCAGCTTTGGGTACCAAGAGACCCAGTACTTC.

The CDR3 here is CASSLVGSTADEQFF. As DNA, the CDR3 is TGTGCCAGCAGCTTAGTCGGGAGTACTGCGGATGAGCAGTTCTTC. This sequence joins TRBV7-7 and TRBJ2-1; D is perhaps TRBD2 (6 bases). With 1 base removed from V and 8 bases from J, the gap between germline ends came to 15 bases. The CDR3 is 15 residues long. The germline gives CDR1 SSHAT, CDR2 FNYEAQ (reference sequence).

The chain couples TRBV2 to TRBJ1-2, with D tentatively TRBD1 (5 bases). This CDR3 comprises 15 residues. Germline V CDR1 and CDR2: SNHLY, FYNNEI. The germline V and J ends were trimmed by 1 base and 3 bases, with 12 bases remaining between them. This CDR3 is CASSEGQGAHYGYTF. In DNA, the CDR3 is TGTGCCAGCAGTGAAGGACAAGGGGCTCACTATGGCTACACCTTC.

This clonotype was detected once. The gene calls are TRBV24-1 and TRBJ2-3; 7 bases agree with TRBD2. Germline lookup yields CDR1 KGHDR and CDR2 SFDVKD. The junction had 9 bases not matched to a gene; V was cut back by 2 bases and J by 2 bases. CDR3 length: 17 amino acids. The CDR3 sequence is CATSDWTSTVNTDTQYF. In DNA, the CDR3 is TGTGCCACCAGTGATTGGACTAGTACGGTAAACACAGATACGCAGTATTTT.

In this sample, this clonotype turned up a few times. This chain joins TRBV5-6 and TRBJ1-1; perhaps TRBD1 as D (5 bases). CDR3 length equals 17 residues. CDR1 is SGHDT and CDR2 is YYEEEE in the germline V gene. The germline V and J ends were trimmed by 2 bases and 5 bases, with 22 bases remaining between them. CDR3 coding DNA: TGTGCCAGCAGCTTCGGCCCGGGGGGGTATGATCGGACTGAAGCTTTCTTT. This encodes CASSFGPGGYDRTEAFF.

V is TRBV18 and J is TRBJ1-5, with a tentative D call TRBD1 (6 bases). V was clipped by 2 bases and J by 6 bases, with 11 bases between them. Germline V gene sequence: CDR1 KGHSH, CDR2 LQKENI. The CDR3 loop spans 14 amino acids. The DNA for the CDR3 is TGTGCCAGCTCACCAGAGACAGGCGGTCAGCCCCAGCATTTT. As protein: CASSPETGGQPQHF.

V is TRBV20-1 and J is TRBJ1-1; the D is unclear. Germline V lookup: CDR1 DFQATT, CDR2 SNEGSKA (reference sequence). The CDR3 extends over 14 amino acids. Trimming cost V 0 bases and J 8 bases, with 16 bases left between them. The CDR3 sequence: CSARDRRIRTEAFF. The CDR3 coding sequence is TGCAGTGCTAGAGATCGTAGGATTCGAACCGAAGCTTTCTTT.

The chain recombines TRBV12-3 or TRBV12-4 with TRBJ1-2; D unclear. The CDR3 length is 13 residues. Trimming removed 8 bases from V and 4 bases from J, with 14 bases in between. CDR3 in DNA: TGTGCCAGCTTCAGGCGGCGTAGCTATGGCTACACCTTC. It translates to CASFRRRSYGYTF.

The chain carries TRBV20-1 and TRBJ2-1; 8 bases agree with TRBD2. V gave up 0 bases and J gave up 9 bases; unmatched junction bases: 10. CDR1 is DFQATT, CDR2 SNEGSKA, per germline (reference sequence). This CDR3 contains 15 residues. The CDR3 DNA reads TGCAGTGCTAGAGATCTCTGGCGGGAGGTCGGTGAGCAGTTCTTC. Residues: CSARDLWREVGEQFF.

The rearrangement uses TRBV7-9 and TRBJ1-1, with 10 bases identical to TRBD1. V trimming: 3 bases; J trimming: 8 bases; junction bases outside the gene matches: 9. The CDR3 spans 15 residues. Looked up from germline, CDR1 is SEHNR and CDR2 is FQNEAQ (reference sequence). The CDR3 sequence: CASSFNSGTGDEAFF. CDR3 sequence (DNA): TGTGCCAGCAGCTTCAATTCCGGGACAGGGGACGAAGCTTTCTTT. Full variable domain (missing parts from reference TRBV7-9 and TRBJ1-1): DTGVSQNPRHKITKRGQNVTFRCDPISEHNRLYWYRQTLGQGPEFLTYFQNEAQLEKSRLLSDRFSAERPKGSFSTLEIQRTEQGDSAMYLCASSFNSGTGDEAFFGQGTRLTVV.

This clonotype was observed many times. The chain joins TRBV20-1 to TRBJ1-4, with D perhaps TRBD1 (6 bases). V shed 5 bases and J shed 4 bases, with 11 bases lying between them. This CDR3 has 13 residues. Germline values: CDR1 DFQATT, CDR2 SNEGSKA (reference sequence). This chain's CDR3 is CSAGGTVNEKLFF. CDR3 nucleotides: TGCAGTGCTGGGGGCACAGTTAATGAAAAACTGTTTTTT.

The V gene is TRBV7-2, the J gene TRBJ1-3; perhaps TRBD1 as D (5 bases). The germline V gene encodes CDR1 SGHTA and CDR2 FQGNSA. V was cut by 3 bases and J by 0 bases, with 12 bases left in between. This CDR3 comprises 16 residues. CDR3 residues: CASSFQGQSSGNTIYF. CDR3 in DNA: TGTGCCAGCAGCTTTCAGGGCCAGAGCTCTGGAAACACCATATATTTT.

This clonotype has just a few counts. The CDR3, as DNA: TGTGCCAGCAGCCAAACCAGGGGAGCTGGGGCCAACGTCCTGACTTTC. This codes for CASSQTRGAGANVLTF. V gene TRBV3-1 combines with J gene TRBJ2-6, with TRBD1 as a possible D gene (6 bases). V lost 2 bases and J 2 bases, leaving 10 bases between the germline ends. The CDR3 runs to 16 residues. Per germline, CDR1 LGHDT and CDR2 YNNKEL (reference sequence). The full variable domain, its missing parts supplied by reference TRBV3-1 and TRBJ2-6, is DTAVSQTPKYLVTQMGNDKSIKCEQNLGHDTMYWYKQDSKKFLKIMFSYNNKELIINETVPNRFSPKSPDKAHLNLHINSLELGDSAVYFCASSQTRGAGANVLTFGAGSRLTVL.

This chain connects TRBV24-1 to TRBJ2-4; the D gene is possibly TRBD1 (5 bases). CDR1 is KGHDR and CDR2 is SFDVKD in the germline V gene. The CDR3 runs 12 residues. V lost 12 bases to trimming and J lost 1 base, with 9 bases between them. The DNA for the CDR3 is TGTGCCCAGCCAGGGGCCAAAAACATTCAGTACTTC. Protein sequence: CAQPGAKNIQYF.

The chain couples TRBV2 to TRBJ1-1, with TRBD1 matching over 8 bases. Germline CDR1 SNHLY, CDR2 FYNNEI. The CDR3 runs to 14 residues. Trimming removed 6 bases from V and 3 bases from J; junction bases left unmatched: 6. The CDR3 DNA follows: TGTGCCAGCAGACAAACAGGGGGGTACACTGAAGCTTTCTTT. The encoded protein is CASRQTGGYTEAFF.

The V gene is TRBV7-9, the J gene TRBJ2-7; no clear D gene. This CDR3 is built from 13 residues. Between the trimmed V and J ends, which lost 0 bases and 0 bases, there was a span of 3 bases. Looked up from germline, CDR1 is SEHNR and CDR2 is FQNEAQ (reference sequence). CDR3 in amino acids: CASSLANSYEQYF. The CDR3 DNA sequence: TGTGCCAGCAGCTTAGCCAACTCCTACGAGCAGTACTTC.

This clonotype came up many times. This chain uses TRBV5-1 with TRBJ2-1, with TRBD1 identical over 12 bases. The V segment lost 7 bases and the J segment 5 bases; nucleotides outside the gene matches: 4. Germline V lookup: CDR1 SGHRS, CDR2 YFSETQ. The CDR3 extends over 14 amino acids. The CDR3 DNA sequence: TGCGCCAGCCGGGGGACAGGGGGCCACAATGAGCAGTTCTTC. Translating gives CASRGTGGHNEQFF.

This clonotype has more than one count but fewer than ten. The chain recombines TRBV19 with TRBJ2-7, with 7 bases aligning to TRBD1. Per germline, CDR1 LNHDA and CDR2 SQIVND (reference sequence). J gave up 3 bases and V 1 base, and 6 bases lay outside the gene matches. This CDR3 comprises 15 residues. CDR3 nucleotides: TGTGCCAGTAGTATAGGTACAGGGGAGTTCTACGAGCAGTACTTC. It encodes CASSIGTGEFYEQYF.

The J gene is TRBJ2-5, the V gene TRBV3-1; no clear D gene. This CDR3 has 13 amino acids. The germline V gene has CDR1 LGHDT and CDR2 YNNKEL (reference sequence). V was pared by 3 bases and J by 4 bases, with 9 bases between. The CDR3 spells CASSQSPPETQYF. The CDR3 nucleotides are TGTGCCAGCAGCCAGAGCCCCCCAGAGACCCAGTACTTC.